Listed here are 16 T cell receptor beta chains from one sample, sequenced in a study of control samples from healthy donors and cancer patients. Profiling relied on immunoSEQ multiplex PCR, and the TCRdb table lists in-frame clones only, not all of them. This sample has some 130,000 clones, with about 95% found just once. Sequenced sample: blood. Receptors originate from a young man in good health.

The chain employs TRBV29-1 and TRBJ1-1, with D uncertain. CDR1 is SQVTM and CDR2 is ANQGSEA in the germline V gene. With 0 bases removed from V and 6 bases from J, the gap between germline ends came to 8 bases. CDR3 length equals 12 residues. CDR3 residues: CSVEDPGPEAFF. The DNA for the CDR3 is TGCAGCGTTGAAGACCCGGGCCCTGAAGCTTTCTTT. Full variable domain (missing parts from reference TRBV29-1 and TRBJ1-1): SAVISQKPSRDICQRGTSLTIQCQVDSQVTMMFWYRQQPGQSLTLIATANQGSEATYESGFVIDKFPISRPNLTFSTLTVSNMSPEDSSIYLCSVEDPGPEAFFGQGTRLTVV.

This clone was detected once. This sequence joins TRBV28 and TRBJ2-2, with D hard to call. This CDR3 region has 15 residues. V was pared by 2 bases and J by 1 base, with 8 bases between. Germline CDR1 and CDR2: MDHEN and SYDVKM. The CDR3 loop reads CASSLGQVNTGELFF. CDR3 sequence (DNA): TGTGCCAGCAGTTTAGGGCAGGTGAACACCGGGGAGCTGTTTTTT.

V gene TRBV7-2 combines with J gene TRBJ1-2; 11 bases are shared with TRBD1. Germline CDR1 reads SGHTA; CDR2 reads FQGNSA. This CDR3 is built from 17 residues. Germline trimming cut 1 base from V and 3 bases from J; bases unmatched to any gene: 7. CDR3 bases: TGTGCCAGCAGCTTAGGGGACAGGGGGAGTACATACTATGGCTACACCTTC. Residues: CASSLGDRGSTYYGYTF.

The V call is TRBV6-1, the J call TRBJ1-1; weak D call: TRBD1 (5 bases). Per the germline V gene, CDR1 is MNHNS and CDR2 is SASEGT. Trimming pared 0 bases from V and 0 bases from J, leaving 17 bases between. The length of the CDR3 is 18 residues. This CDR3 reads CASSEAFTLGPMNTEAFF. In DNA, the CDR3 is TGTGCCAGCAGTGAAGCATTCACGTTGGGACCGATGAACACTGAAGCTTTCTTT.

V usage is TRBV7-8 and J usage is TRBJ2-5, with 8 bases matching TRBD1. Losses at the gene ends were 5 bases for V and 5 bases for J; bases not matched to a gene: 10. The germline V gene encodes CDR1 SGHVS and CDR2 FQNEAQ. The CDR3 has 15 amino acids. The DNA for the CDR3 is TGTGCCAGCAGCCCCCCGGACAGGGATATTGAGACCCAGTACTTC. Its translation is CASSPPDRDIETQYF.

V gene TRBV7-9 combines with J gene TRBJ2-7, with TRBD1 matching 10 bases. From germline, CDR1 is SEHNR and CDR2 FQNEAQ (reference sequence). V lost 5 bases to trimming and J lost 2 bases; unmatched junction nucleotides: 3. This CDR3 spans 14 amino acids. This chain's CDR3 is CASSGTGVTYEQYF. Written as DNA, the CDR3 is TGTGCCAGCAGCGGGACAGGGGTCACCTACGAGCAGTACTTC.

The CDR3 protein is CASSQGAGSGGYTF. CDR3 sequence (DNA): TGTGCCAGCAGCCAAGGGGCAGGGTCTGGAGGCTACACCTTC. The V call is TRBV3-1 (or the pseudogene TRBV3-2), the J call TRBJ1-2; weak D call: TRBD1 (5 bases). Between the trimmed V and J ends, which lost 1 base and 8 bases, there was a span of 14 bases. From germline, CDR1 is LGHDT and CDR2 YNNKEL (reference sequence). CDR3 size: 14 residues.

J is TRBJ2-3 and V is TRBV27; 7 positions match TRBD2. Germline CDR1 is MNHEY and CDR2 is SMNVEV (reference sequence). The V gene end was trimmed by 5 bases and the J gene end by 1 base; junction bases not matched to a gene: 3. There are 14 residues in the CDR3. DNA for the CDR3: TGTGCCAGCAGTCCGAGCGGGGGCACAGATACGCAGTATTTT. This codes for CASSPSGGTDTQYF.

The rearrangement links TRBV5-4 to TRBJ2-5; possibly TRBD1 for D (5 bases). The CDR3 has 13 residues. V was pared by 5 bases and J by 5 bases, with 13 bases between. The germline V gene has CDR1 SGHNT and CDR2 YYREEE (reference sequence). Here the CDR3 reads CASSASPGETQYF. Here the CDR3 DNA reads TGTGCCAGCAGTGCCTCACCAGGGGAGACCCAGTACTTC.

The gene calls are TRBV29-1 and TRBJ1-2; possible D gene TRBD1, 6 bases. The germline V gene encodes CDR1 SQVTM and CDR2 ANQGSEA. Deletions cut 0 bases from V and 13 bases from J, with 21 bases between. This CDR3 is built from 14 residues. The CDR3 reads CSVEDRVWGTTITF. DNA for the CDR3: TGCAGCGTTGAAGATAGGGTATGGGGGACAACGATCACCTTC.

The chain has TRBV5-5 and TRBJ1-4; D remains unclear. Trimming removed 4 bases at V and 3 bases at J, with 10 bases between. The germline V gene has CDR1 SGHKS and CDR2 YYEKEE (reference sequence). The CDR3 spans 14 residues. CDR3 DNA sequence: TGTGCCAGCAGCCGAATGGGCGCTAATGAAAAACTGTTTTTT. This encodes CASSRMGANEKLFF.

This clone was seen only once. This rearrangement joins TRBV6-2 or TRBV6-3 to TRBJ1-3; D is undetermined. Germline CDR1 reads MNHEY; CDR2 reads SVGEGT. Trimming removed 2 bases at V and 4 bases at J, with 21 bases between. CDR3 length: 18 amino acids. The CDR3 DNA reads as TGTGCCAGCAGTTACGGGCTGGAGAAGGTCCCTTCCGGAAACACCATATATTTT. It specifies CASSYGLEKVPSGNTIYF.

The chain carries TRBV6-6 and TRBJ1-2; D ambiguous. This CDR3 has 12 amino acids. CDR1 MNHNY and CDR2 SVGAGI come from the germline V gene (reference sequence). The V and J ends lost 4 bases and 4 bases respectively, with 7 bases between them. The CDR3 loop is CASSSLSYGYTF. The CDR3 nucleotides read TGTGCCAGCAGTTCCCTCTCCTATGGCTACACCTTC.

This chain uses TRBV18 with TRBJ1-6; D possibly corresponds to TRBD1 (5 bases). Trimming pared 0 bases from V and 10 bases from J, leaving 16 bases between. The CDR3 has 16 amino acids. In germline, CDR1 is KGHSH, CDR2 LQKENI. The CDR3 nucleotides are TGTGCCAGCTCACCACCCCCGGGGGAGAAGAACTCACCCCTCCACTTT. Protein sequence: CASSPPPGEKNSPLHF.

The V and J genes are TRBV28 and TRBJ2-3; maybe TRBD2 (7 bases). The CDR3 contains 16 residues. V dropped 4 bases and J dropped 6 bases, with 20 bases sitting between them. The V gene's germline CDR1 is MDHEN and CDR2 SYDVKM. CDR3 amino acids: CASSSLGAGGLDTQYF. The CDR3 nucleotides read TGTGCCAGCAGTTCCCTGGGGGCCGGGGGGCTGGATACGCAGTATTTT.

The rearrangement joins TRBV4-1 to TRBJ1-2; D possibly corresponds to TRBD1 (6 bases). V lost 3 bases and J lost 2, with 16 bases in between. CDR1 is MGHRA, CDR2 YSYEKL, per germline. The CDR3 is made up of 16 amino acids. The CDR3 loop reads CASSQGPTGGNYGYTF. The CDR3 coding sequence is TGCGCCAGCAGCCAGGGGCCGACAGGTGGAAACTATGGCTACACCTTC.